These 5 T cell receptor beta chains were all obtained from the same sample, sequenced in a study of cytomegalovirus exposure and HLA in healthy donors. Both 60 Vbeta primers and 13 Jbeta primers went into the PCR. The data were produced by immunoSEQ multiplex PCR, yet TCRdb's version contains in-frame clones alone and is incomplete. Of hundreds of thousands of clones in the sample, 80% to 90% were seen once. Sample: PBMCs. The receptors come from a girl aged 2 to 10 in good health and CMV-seronegative.

The V gene is TRBV7-2, the J gene TRBJ2-7; D remains ambiguous. The V and J ends lost 7 bases and 6 bases respectively, with 16 bases between them. Germline loops: CDR1 SGHTA, CDR2 FQGNSA. This CDR3 has 13 amino acids. CDR3: CASTPTLLSEQYF. CDR3 in DNA: TGTGCCAGCACTCCTACCCTTCTGAGCGAGCAGTACTTC.

The chain is built from TRBV10-1 and TRBJ1-1, with D perhaps matching TRBD1 (6 bases). Germline V gene lookup returns CDR1 WNHNN and CDR2 SYGVQD (reference sequence). This CDR3 is built from 13 residues. The ends were cut back, 7 bases at V and 0 bases at J, with 9 bases in the middle. The CDR3 nucleotides read TGCGCCAGCATGCGGGGGCTGAACACTGAAGCTTTCTTT. Protein: CASMRGLNTEAFF.

The CDR3 nucleotides are TGTGCCAGCATAAAGGGACAGGGTAAGAGGAAGCGCAATCAGCCCCAGCATTTT. As protein: CASIKGQGKRKRNQPQHF. This sequence joins TRBV27 and TRBJ1-5; 9 nucleotides match TRBD1. This CDR3 region has 18 residues. Germline V gene sequence: CDR1 MNHEY, CDR2 SMNVEV (reference sequence). Germline trimming cut 7 bases from V and 2 bases from J; bases unmatched to any gene: 15.

This chain uses TRBV6-1 with TRBJ1-5; D uncertain. CDR3 length: 15 amino acids. The V end was cut by 0 bases, the J end by 3 bases, with 9 bases between. Per germline, CDR1 MNHNS and CDR2 SASEGT. CDR3 in DNA: TGTGCCAGCAGTGAAGCGGGGAGATACAATCAGCCCCAGCATTTT. This encodes CASSEAGRYNQPQHF.

J is TRBJ2-7 and V is TRBV10-3, with 7 bases that match TRBD2. Germline loops: CDR1 ENHRY, CDR2 SYGVKD. The V gene end was trimmed by 6 bases and the J gene end by 3 bases; junction bases not matched to a gene: 11. The length of the CDR3 is 15 residues. The CDR3 DNA is TGTGCCATCAGGGGGACTAACGGGGCAAGCTACGAGCAGTACTTC. The encoded protein is CAIRGTNGASYEQYF.